The 18 T cell receptor beta chains presented below share a single source sample, sequenced in a study of cytomegalovirus exposure and HLA in healthy donors. It was with 60 Vbeta and 13 Jbeta primers that the PCR ran. Some clones are missing from TCRdb's copy, which holds only in-frame ones; the method was immunoSEQ multiplex PCR. The sample records 70,000 to 95,000 clones, roughly 60% being singletons. Sample: PBMCs. The receptor set was obtained from a woman aged 25 to 45 in good health and CMV-seropositive.

V usage is TRBV7-6 and J usage is TRBJ2-3, with 8 bases lining up with TRBD2. This CDR3 has 14 amino acids. The germline V gene has CDR1 SGHVS and CDR2 FNYEAQ. Germline trimming cut 4 bases from V and 4 bases from J; bases unmatched to any gene: 4. In DNA form, the CDR3 reads TGTGCCAGCAGCTCGGGGGGGCCCCCAGATACGCAGTATTTT. This sequence encodes CASSSGGPPDTQYF.

Notes on this clone: A junction boundary mismatches the germline segment, possibly from a read error. The V and J genes are TRBV7-9 and TRBJ1-2, with 8 bases lining up with TRBD1. CDR1 and CDR2 (germline): SEHNR, FQNEAQ (reference sequence). The CDR3 contains 11 residues. DNA for the CDR3: TGTTCCAGCAGCCTCGGACAGGGACAAACCTTC. Protein: CSSSLGQGQTF.

This clone was counted only a few times. J is TRBJ1-1 and V is TRBV6-5, with D possibly being TRBD1 (6 bases). The germline V and J ends were trimmed by 6 bases and 1 base, with 12 bases remaining between them. The CDR3 covers 14 residues. Looked up from germline, CDR1 is MNHEY and CDR2 is SVGAGI. CDR3 bases: TGTGCCAGCAGCCCCCAGGGGCCGAACACTGAAGCTTTCTTT. It encodes CASSPQGPNTEAFF.

This chain joins TRBV7-3 and TRBJ1-6; 10 nucleotides match TRBD1. This CDR3 has 15 residues. The V gene's germline CDR1 is SGHTA and CDR2 FQGTGA. With 3 bases clipped from V and 9 bases from J, the junction kept 5 bases outside the gene matches. The DNA for the CDR3 is TGTGCCAGCAGCTTGGGGACAGGGGATGGTTCACCCCTCCACTTT. This sequence encodes CASSLGTGDGSPLHF.

This clone has more than one count but fewer than ten. The chain couples TRBV4-2 to TRBJ1-3; D call uncertain. CDR1 and CDR2 (germline): LGHNA, YNFKEQ. Trimming cost V 0 bases and J 0 bases, with 15 bases left between them. This CDR3 is built from 18 residues. The CDR3, as DNA: TGTGCCAGCAGCCAAGAATTAATCCGCCTAGGCTCTGGAAACACCATATATTTT. Amino acid sequence: CASSQELIRLGSGNTIYF.

The chain carries TRBV18 and TRBJ1-2; 9 bases align to TRBD1. In germline, CDR1 is KGHSH, CDR2 LQKENI. V was clipped by 1 base and J by 10 bases; unmatched bases: 4. The CDR3 loop spans 13 amino acids. CDR3 nucleotide sequence: TGTGCCAGCTCACCACAGGACAGGGGTGACTACACCTTC. This codes for CASSPQDRGDYTF.

Points on this clone: The sample has other DNA sequences that encode this CDR3 too. This chain links TRBV4-1 with TRBJ2-2; 7 bases map to TRBD2. The CDR3 has 16 amino acids. In germline, CDR1 is MGHRA, CDR2 YSYEKL. J gave up 2 bases and V 6 bases, and 9 bases lay outside the gene matches. CDR3 in amino acids: CASRPEASGNTGELFF. CDR3 bases: TGCGCCAGCAGACCGGAGGCTAGCGGTAACACCGGGGAGCTGTTTTTT.

The chain links TRBV19 to TRBJ1-5, with 8 bases matching TRBD1. The CDR3 spans 14 residues. Germline values: CDR1 LNHDA, CDR2 SQIVND (reference sequence). Losses at the gene ends were 7 bases for V and 7 bases for J; bases not matched to a gene: 9. CDR3 DNA: TGTGCCAGTACTAGTCAGGGGGCGCGGCAGCCCCAGCATTTT. Protein product: CASTSQGARQPQHF.

The V call is TRBV28, the J call TRBJ1-4; 9 nucleotides line up with TRBD1. The trim removed 7 bases at V and 11 bases at J, leaving 8 bases unmatched. Germline CDR1 and CDR2: MDHEN and SYDVKM. The CDR3 spans 13 residues. The CDR3 bases are TGTGCCAGCACCCAGGACAGGGGTCGCAAACTGTTTTTT. Its translation: CASTQDRGRKLFF.

V and J are TRBV2 and TRBJ1-1; 8 bases are shared with TRBD1. Germline trimming cut 11 bases from V and 4 bases from J; bases unmatched to any gene: 12. This CDR3 has 14 amino acids. Germline V lookup: CDR1 SNHLY, CDR2 FYNNEI. This CDR3 reads CAGKDRGWGTEAFF. The CDR3 DNA sequence: TGTGCCGGCAAAGACAGGGGATGGGGCACTGAAGCTTTCTTT.

J is TRBJ1-4 and V is TRBV4-3, with D unresolved. The CDR3 contains 15 residues. Between the trimmed V and J ends, which lost 1 base and 2 bases, there was a span of 8 bases. The germline V gene encodes CDR1 LGHNA and CDR2 YSLEER. The CDR3 nucleotides are TGCGCCAGCAGCCAAGGGAGTTCTACTAATGAAAAACTGTTTTTT. This translates into CASSQGSSTNEKLFF.

V is TRBV28 and J is TRBJ1-6, with D perhaps matching TRBD1 (6 bases). Trimming stripped 2 bases from V and 3 bases from J, with 8 bases between. Germline loops: CDR1 MDHEN, CDR2 SYDVKM. This CDR3 region has 15 residues. The chain's CDR3 is CASSLRTVYNSPLHF. CDR3 nucleotide sequence: TGTGCCAGCAGTTTAAGGACAGTCTATAATTCACCCCTCCACTTT.

The chain couples TRBV7-2 to TRBJ2-3; tentative D call: TRBD2 (5 bases). Trimming shortened V by 4 bases and J by 4 bases, and 9 bases separated the two germline ends. This CDR3 region has 13 residues. Germline CDR1 reads SGHTA; CDR2 reads FQGNSA. CDR3 amino acids: CASSSSGSDTQYF. Here the CDR3 DNA reads TGTGCCAGCAGCTCCTCGGGATCAGATACGCAGTATTTT. The full variable domain, its missing parts supplied by reference TRBV7-2 and TRBJ2-3, is GAGVSQSPSNKVTEKGKDVELRCDPISGHTALYWYRQSLGQGLEFLIYFQGNSAPDKSGLPSDRFSAERTGGSVSTLTIQRTQQEDSAVYLCASSSSGSDTQYFGPGTRLTVL.

The gene calls are TRBV28 and TRBJ1-2; perhaps TRBD1 as D (5 bases). The CDR3 consists of 13 residues. Germline V gives CDR1 MDHEN, CDR2 SYDVKM. V was shortened by 8 bases and J by 7 bases, with 17 bases between the two germline ends. The DNA of the CDR3 is TGTGCCAGCGTTCGGGGGATCGGGTTTGGCTACACCTTC. Protein sequence: CASVRGIGFGYTF.

V usage is TRBV19 and J usage is TRBJ1-1; TRBD1 matches at 8 bases. This CDR3 contains 14 residues. V was clipped by 5 bases and J by 4 bases; unmatched bases: 6. Germline-derived CDR1 and CDR2 are LNHDA and SQIVND (reference sequence). In nucleotides, the CDR3 is TGTGCCAGTAGTCCAGGGGGCTCGGGCACTGAAGCTTTCTTT. Protein: CASSPGGSGTEAFF. Full variable domain (outside the CDR3, taken from reference TRBV19 and TRBJ1-1): DGGITQSPKYLFRKEGQNVTLSCEQNLNHDAMYWYRQDPGQGLRLIYYSQIVNDFQKGDIAEGYSVSREKKESFPLTVTSAQKNPTAFYLCASSPGGSGTEAFFGQGTRLTVV.

This rearrangement joins TRBV11-2 to TRBJ2-7; possible D gene TRBD1, 6 bases. V gave up 1 base and J gave up 4 bases, with 11 bases separating them. CDR3 length: 14 residues. Germline CDR1 SGHAT, CDR2 FQNNGV. The CDR3 DNA reads as TGTGCCAGCAGCTTAGTGGCCAGGGGATACGAGCAGTACTTC. It yields the protein CASSLVARGYEQYF.

The rearrangement joins TRBV7-6 to TRBJ1-3; D not certain. Trimming pared 5 bases from V and 3 bases from J, leaving 17 bases between. The CDR3 loop spans 16 amino acids. From germline, CDR1 is SGHVS and CDR2 FNYEAQ. This chain's CDR3 is CASSPNAAGSGNTIYF. In DNA form, the CDR3 reads TGTGCCAGCAGCCCCAACGCGGCTGGAAGTGGAAACACCATATATTTT.

The rearrangement joins TRBV9 to TRBJ1-1, with D tentatively TRBD1 (5 bases). Trimming took off 2 bases at V and 0 bases at J, with 11 bases between the two ends. The length of the CDR3 is 15 residues. The germline CDR1 and CDR2 sequences are SGDLS and YYNGEE. Written as DNA, the CDR3 is TGTGCCAGCAGCGTGGGACTGAGACTGAACACTGAAGCTTTCTTT. Translated, it gives CASSVGLRLNTEAFF.